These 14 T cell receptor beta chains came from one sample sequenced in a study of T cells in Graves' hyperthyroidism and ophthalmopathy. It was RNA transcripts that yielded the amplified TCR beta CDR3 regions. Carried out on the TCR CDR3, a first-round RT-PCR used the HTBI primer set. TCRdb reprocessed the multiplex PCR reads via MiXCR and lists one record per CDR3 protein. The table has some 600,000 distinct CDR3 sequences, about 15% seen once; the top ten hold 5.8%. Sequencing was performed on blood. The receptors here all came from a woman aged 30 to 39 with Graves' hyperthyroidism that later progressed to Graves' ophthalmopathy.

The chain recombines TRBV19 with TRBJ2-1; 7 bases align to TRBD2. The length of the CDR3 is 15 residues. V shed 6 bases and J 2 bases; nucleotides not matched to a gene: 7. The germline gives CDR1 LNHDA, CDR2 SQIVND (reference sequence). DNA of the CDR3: TGTGCCAGTAGCACATCTAGCGGCACCTACAATGAGCAGTTCTTC. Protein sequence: CASSTSSGTYNEQFF.

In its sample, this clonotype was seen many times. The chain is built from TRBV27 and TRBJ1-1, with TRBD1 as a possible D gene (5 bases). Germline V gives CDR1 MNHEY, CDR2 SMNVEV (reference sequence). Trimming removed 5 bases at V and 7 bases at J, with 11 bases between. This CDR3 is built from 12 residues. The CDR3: CASSGQGVEAFF. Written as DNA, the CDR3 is TGTGCCAGCAGTGGTCAGGGTGTTGAAGCTTTCTTT.

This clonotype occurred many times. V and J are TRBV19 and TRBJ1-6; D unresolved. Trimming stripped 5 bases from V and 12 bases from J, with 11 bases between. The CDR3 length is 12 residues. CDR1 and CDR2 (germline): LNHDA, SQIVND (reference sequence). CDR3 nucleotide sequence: TGTGCCAGTAGTCGGCGTGGCGGACCCCTCCACTTT. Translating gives CASSRRGGPLHF.

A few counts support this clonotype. The DNA for the CDR3 is TGTGCCACCAGTGATTCTTCCTCAGAGACCCAGTACTTC. Its protein is CATSDSSSETQYF. V gene TRBV24-1 combines with J gene TRBJ2-5, with D unclear. The CDR3 totals 13 residues. Trimming stripped 2 bases from V and 4 bases from J, with 7 bases between. Germline CDR1 and CDR2: KGHDR and SFDVKD.

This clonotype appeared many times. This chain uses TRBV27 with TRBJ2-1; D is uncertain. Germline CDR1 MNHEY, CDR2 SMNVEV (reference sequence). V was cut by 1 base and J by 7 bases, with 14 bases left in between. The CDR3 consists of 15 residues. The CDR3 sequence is CASSLWAEMDNEQFF. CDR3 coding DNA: TGTGCCAGCAGTTTATGGGCAGAAATGGATAATGAGCAGTTCTTC.

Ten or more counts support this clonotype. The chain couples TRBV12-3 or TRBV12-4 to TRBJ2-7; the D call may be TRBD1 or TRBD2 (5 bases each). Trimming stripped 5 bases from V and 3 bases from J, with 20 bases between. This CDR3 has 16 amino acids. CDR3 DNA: TGTGCCAGCAGTACCTTGGGGTGGGGGAGAAGCTACGAGCAGTACTTC. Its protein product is CASSTLGWGRSYEQYF.

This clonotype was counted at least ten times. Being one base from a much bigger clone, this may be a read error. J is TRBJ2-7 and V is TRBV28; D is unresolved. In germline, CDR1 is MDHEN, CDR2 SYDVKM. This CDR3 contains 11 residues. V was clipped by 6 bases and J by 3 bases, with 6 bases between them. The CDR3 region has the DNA TGTGCCAGCAGCACATACTACGAGCAGTACTTC. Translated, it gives CASSTYYEQYF. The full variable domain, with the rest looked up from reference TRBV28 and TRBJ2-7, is DVKVTQSSRYLVKRTGEKVFLECVQDMDHENMFWYRQDPGLGLRLIYFSYDVKMKEKGDIPEGYSVSREKKERFSLILESASTNQTSMYLCASSTYYEQYFGPGTRLTVT.

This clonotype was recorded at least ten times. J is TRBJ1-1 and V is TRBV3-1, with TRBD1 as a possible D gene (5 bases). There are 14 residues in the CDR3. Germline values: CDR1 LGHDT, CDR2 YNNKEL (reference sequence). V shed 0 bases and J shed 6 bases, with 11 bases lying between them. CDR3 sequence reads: CASSQDGGVAEAFF. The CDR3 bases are TGTGCCAGCAGCCAAGATGGGGGAGTGGCTGAAGCTTTCTTT.

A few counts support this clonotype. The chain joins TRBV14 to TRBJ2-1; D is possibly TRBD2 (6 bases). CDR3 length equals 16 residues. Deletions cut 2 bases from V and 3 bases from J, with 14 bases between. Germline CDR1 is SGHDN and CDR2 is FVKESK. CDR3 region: CASSQHGGSLYNEQFF. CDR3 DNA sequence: TGTGCCAGCAGCCAACATGGAGGGAGTCTCTACAATGAGCAGTTCTTC. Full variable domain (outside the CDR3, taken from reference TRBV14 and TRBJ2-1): EAGVTQFPSHSVIEKGQTVTLRCDPISGHDNLYWYRRVMGKEIKFLLHFVKESKQDESGMPNNRFLAERTGGTYSTLKVQPAELEDSGVYFCASSQHGGSLYNEQFFGPGTRLTVL.

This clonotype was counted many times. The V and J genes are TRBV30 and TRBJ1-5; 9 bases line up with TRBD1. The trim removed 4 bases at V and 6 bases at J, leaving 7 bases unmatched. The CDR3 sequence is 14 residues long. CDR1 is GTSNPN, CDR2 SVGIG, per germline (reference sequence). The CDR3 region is CAWNTGGYRQPQHF. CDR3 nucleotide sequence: TGTGCCTGGAACACAGGGGGCTATCGTCAGCCCCAGCATTTT.

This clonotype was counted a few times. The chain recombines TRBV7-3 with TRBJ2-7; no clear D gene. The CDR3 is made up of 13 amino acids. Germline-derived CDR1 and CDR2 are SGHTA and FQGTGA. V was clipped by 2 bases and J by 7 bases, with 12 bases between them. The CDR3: CASSLDPAEEQYF. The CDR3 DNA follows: TGTGCCAGCAGCTTAGATCCGGCTGAGGAGCAGTACTTC.

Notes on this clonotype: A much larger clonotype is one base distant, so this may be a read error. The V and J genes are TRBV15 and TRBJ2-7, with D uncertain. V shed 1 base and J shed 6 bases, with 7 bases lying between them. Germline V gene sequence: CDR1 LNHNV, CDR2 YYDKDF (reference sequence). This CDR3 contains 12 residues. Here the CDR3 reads CATSRGSGEQYF. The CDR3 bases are TGTGCCACCAGCAGAGGTAGTGGCGAGCAGTACTTC.

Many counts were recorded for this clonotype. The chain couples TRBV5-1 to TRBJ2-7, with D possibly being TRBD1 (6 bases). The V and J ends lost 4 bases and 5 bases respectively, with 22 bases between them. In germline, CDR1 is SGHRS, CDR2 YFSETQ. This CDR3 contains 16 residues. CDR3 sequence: CASSPLLQGRIHEQYF. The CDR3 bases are TGCGCCAGCAGCCCACTCCTGCAGGGGCGTATCCACGAGCAGTACTTC. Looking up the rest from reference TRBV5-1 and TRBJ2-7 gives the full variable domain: KAGVTQTPRYLIKTRGQQVTLSCSPISGHRSVSWYQQTPGQGLQFLFEYFSETQRNKGNFPGRFSGRQFSNSRSEMNVSTLELGDSALYLCASSPLLQGRIHEQYFGPGTRLTVT.

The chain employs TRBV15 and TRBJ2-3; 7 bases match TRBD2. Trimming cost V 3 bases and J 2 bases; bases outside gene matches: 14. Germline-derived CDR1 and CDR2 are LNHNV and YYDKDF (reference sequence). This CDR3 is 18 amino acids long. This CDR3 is CATSRGVSGLDATDTQYF. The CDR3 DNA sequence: TGTGCCACCAGCAGGGGGGTTAGCGGGCTCGACGCCACAGATACGCAGTATTTT.